The clone carrying this T cell receptor beta chain appeared a single time. In the PCR, 60 Vbeta and 13 Jbeta primers were used. Sequenced by immunoSEQ multiplex PCR; TCRdb stores in-frame clones only, minus some. The repertoire holds about 180,000 clones, over 80% seen once, with around 1.3% in the top ten. From germline, CDR1 is SGHRS and CDR2 YFSETQ. The CDR3 spans 15 residues. The V and J ends lost 3 bases and 4 bases, in that order; junction bases with no gene match: 9. The data stem from a study of cytomegalovirus exposure and HLA in healthy donors. V usage is TRBV5-1 and J usage is TRBJ2-5, with 7 positions matching TRBD2. The TCR was taken from a boy between 2 and 10 years old in good health and CMV-seronegative. The specimen was PBMCs. As DNA, the CDR3 is TGCGCCAGCAGCTCCGGGTCGGGAGGAGGAGAGACCCAGTACTTC. Amino acid sequence: CASSSGSGGGETQYF.